One sample yielded the 8 T cell receptor beta chains listed below, sequenced in a study of blood T cell repertoires in COVID-19. The method was immunoSEQ multiplex PCR; TCRdb's version includes in-frame clones alone and lacks a portion of them. The data hold 210,000 or so clones, with around 80% observed a single time. The sequenced material came from peripheral blood. The receptors were sampled from a human donor in a cohort sampled during active COVID-19.

This chain connects TRBV4-1 to TRBJ2-3, with 7 bases aligning to TRBD1. CDR3 length: 17 amino acids. The ends lost 0 bases at V and 2 bases at J; junction bases unmatched: 8. Germline values: CDR1 MGHRA, CDR2 YSYEKL. In nucleotides, the CDR3 is TGCGCCAGCAGCCAAGATCCACAGGGGCGAGTCACAGATACGCAGTATTTT. Translating it yields CASSQDPQGRVTDTQYF.

J is TRBJ1-6 and V is TRBV18, with 7 bases lining up with TRBD1. After removal of 3 bases from V and 0 bases from J, the junction contained 8 bases not matched to a gene. CDR1 and CDR2 (germline): KGHSH, LQKENI. The CDR3 runs to 18 residues. As DNA, the CDR3 is TGTGCCAGCTCACCCACGGACAGGTCGAGCTCCTATAATTCACCCCTCCACTTT. It translates to CASSPTDRSSSYNSPLHF.

The chain links TRBV9 to TRBJ1-1; 7 bases match TRBD1. Per germline, CDR1 SGDLS and CDR2 YYNGEE. V shed 0 bases and J 4 bases; nucleotides not matched to a gene: 6. The CDR3 is 15 amino acids. This chain's CDR3 is CASSVEGAFVTEAFF. The CDR3 DNA is TGTGCCAGCAGCGTAGAGGGGGCCTTCGTCACTGAAGCTTTCTTT. The full variable domain, rest sourced from reference TRBV9 and TRBJ1-1, is DSGVTQTPKHLITATGQRVTLRCSPRSGDLSVYWYQQSLDQGLQFLIQYYNGEERAKGNILERFSAQQFPDLHSELNLSSLELGDSALYFCASSVEGAFVTEAFFGQGTRLTVV.

This clone was seen only a few times. CDR3 sequence: CASSVLDRDNSPLHF. CDR3 DNA: TGTGCCAGCAGTGTCCTGGACAGGGATAATTCACCCCTCCACTTT. The V gene is TRBV27, the J gene TRBJ1-6; 8 bases are shared with TRBD1. There are 15 residues in the CDR3. With 5 bases clipped from V and 5 bases from J, the junction kept 5 bases outside the gene matches. Germline assignment: CDR1 MNHEY and CDR2 SMNVEV (reference sequence).

The chain combines TRBV21-1 with TRBJ1-1; the table names TRBD1, a call not compared with the DNA. TRBV21-1 is designated a pseudogene. There are 15 residues in the CDR3. The CDR3 DNA reads as TGTGCCAGCAGCACCATGACAGGGGGCGTCGCTGAAGCTTTCTTT. It codes for CASSTMTGGVAEAFF.

The chain links TRBV29-1 to TRBJ1-1; D possibly corresponds to TRBD1 (5 bases). The germline gives CDR1 SQVTM, CDR2 ANQGSEA. V was trimmed by 5 bases and J by 4 bases, leaving 17 bases between them. The CDR3 covers 14 residues. CDR3 DNA sequence: TGCAGCGTTCGGCAGGGAATAATAGGCACTGAAGCTTTCTTT. Its protein is CSVRQGIIGTEAFF.

V usage is TRBV2 and J usage is TRBJ2-6; D may be TRBD2 (5 bases). Trimming took 7 bases from V and 4 from J, leaving 11 bases between them. The CDR3 totals 14 residues. Germline V gives CDR1 SNHLY, CDR2 FYNNEI. CDR3 in amino acids: CASTAGSGANVLTF. The CDR3 nucleotides are TGTGCCAGCACCGCGGGTTCCGGGGCCAACGTCCTGACTTTC. The variable domain in full, with the rest retrieved from reference TRBV2 and TRBJ2-6, is EPEVTQTPSHQVTQMGQEVILRCVPISNHLYFYWYRQILGQKVEFLVSFYNNEISEKSEIFDDQFSVERPDGSNFTLKIRSTKLEDSAMYFCASTAGSGANVLTFGAGSRLTVL.

The chain recombines TRBV11-2 with TRBJ2-7; 9 positions agree with TRBD1. Germline CDR1 is SGHAT and CDR2 is FQNNGV. With 5 bases clipped from V and 2 bases from J, the junction kept 10 bases outside the gene matches. This CDR3 contains 16 residues. Written as DNA, the CDR3 is TGTGCCAGCAGCCCCTTGCGTAGGACAGGGGCCTACGAGCAGTACTTC. Its protein product is CASSPLRRTGAYEQYF.